One sample yielded the 15 T cell receptor beta chains listed below, sequenced in a study of T cell clones after liver transplantation. Sequenced by immunoSEQ multiplex PCR; TCRdb stores in-frame clones only, minus some. The repertoire holds 65,000 to 80,000 clones, with about 80% as singletons. The specimen was CD4+ T cells from blood, collected before liver transplant. The receptors were sampled from a human donor who received a liver transplant.

The chain combines TRBV5-4 with TRBJ2-5; TRBD1 agrees at 8 bases. The CDR3 spans 15 residues. V shed 4 bases, J shed 5 bases, and the junction held 10 bases outside the gene matches. Germline V gives CDR1 SGHNT, CDR2 YYREEE (reference sequence). The CDR3 sequence: CASSTGGQEGETQYF. Written as DNA, the CDR3 is TGTGCCAGCAGCACCGGGGGACAGGAGGGCGAGACCCAGTACTTC. The full variable domain, rest sourced from reference TRBV5-4 and TRBJ2-5, is ETGVTQSPTHLIKTRGQQVTLRCSSQSGHNTVSWYQQALGQGPQFIFQYYREEENGRGNFPPRFSGLQFPNYSSELNVNALELDDSALYLCASSTGGQEGETQYFGPGTRLLVL.

The chain links TRBV27 to TRBJ2-1, with D maybe TRBD2 (5 bases). From germline, CDR1 is MNHEY and CDR2 SMNVEV (reference sequence). The CDR3 has 15 amino acids. V lost 5 bases to trimming and J lost 2 bases, with 13 bases between them. CDR3 sequence reads: CASSLLAETYNEQFF. Written as DNA, the CDR3 is TGTGCCAGCAGTCTCCTAGCCGAGACCTACAATGAGCAGTTCTTC.

The chain links TRBV13 to TRBJ2-3, with 8 nucleotides matching TRBD2. V lost 5 bases and J lost 2; bases outside the gene matches: 9. CDR3 length: 16 amino acids. Germline values: CDR1 PRHDT, CDR2 FYEKMQ (reference sequence). CDR3 sequence reads: CASSTSGGLYTDTQYF. The CDR3 DNA reads TGTGCCAGCAGCACCAGCGGGGGCCTATACACAGATACGCAGTATTTT.

The V and J genes are TRBV28 and TRBJ1-5; unclear D gene. The CDR3 length is 13 residues. Per the germline V gene, CDR1 is MDHEN and CDR2 is SYDVKM. The V end lost 4 bases, the J end lost 5 bases, and 9 bases lay between the germline ends. DNA for the CDR3: TGTGCCAGCAGTTCGGGGTTATATCAGCCCCAGCATTTT. It yields the protein CASSSGLYQPQHF.

This clone has only a few counts. This chain joins TRBV7-9 and TRBJ1-1, with 7 nucleotides matching TRBD1. There are 15 residues in the CDR3. V shed 5 bases, J shed 1 base, and the junction held 7 bases outside the gene matches. Germline CDR1 is SEHNR and CDR2 is FQNEAQ (reference sequence). The CDR3: CASSTRGQANTEAFF. As DNA, the CDR3 is TGTGCCAGCAGCACGCGAGGACAGGCGAACACTGAAGCTTTCTTT.

This rearrangement joins TRBV18 to TRBJ2-5; 9 bases align to TRBD2. The V gene's germline CDR1 is KGHSH and CDR2 LQKENI. The CDR3 is 14 residues long. V lost 3 bases to trimming and J lost 2 bases; unmatched junction nucleotides: 1. CDR3 in amino acids: CASSPTSGQETQYF. CDR3 DNA: TGTGCCAGCTCACCGACTAGCGGTCAAGAGACCCAGTACTTC.

This chain uses TRBV2 with TRBJ1-5, with a weak D call TRBD1 (5 bases). Trimming left V 5 bases short and J 0 bases short, with 8 bases between. The germline gives CDR1 SNHLY, CDR2 FYNNEI. The CDR3 runs 14 residues. The CDR3 protein is CASSQQDSNQPQHF. For the CDR3, the DNA is TGTGCCAGCAGTCAACAGGATAGCAATCAGCCCCAGCATTTT.

The CDR3 is CASSLDSGDTEAFF. Here the CDR3 DNA reads TGTGCCAGCAGCTTGGACTCGGGGGACACTGAAGCTTTCTTT. The chain links TRBV7-6 to TRBJ1-1, with D tentatively TRBD1 (5 bases). Germline-derived CDR1 and CDR2 are SGHVS and FNYEAQ. V lost 3 bases and J lost 3, with 11 bases in between. The CDR3 is made up of 14 amino acids. The full variable domain, rest sourced from reference TRBV7-6 and TRBJ1-1, is GAGVSQSPRYKVTKRGQDVALRCDPISGHVSLYWYRQALGQGPEFLTYFNYEAQQDKSGLPNDRFSAERPEGSISTLTIQRTEQRDSAMYRCASSLDSGDTEAFFGQGTRLTVV.

The V call is TRBV18, the J call TRBJ1-1; D call uncertain. Trimming took off 3 bases at V and 2 bases at J, with 7 bases between the two ends. The CDR3 spans 13 residues. Germline V gene lookup returns CDR1 KGHSH and CDR2 LQKENI. CDR3 loop: CASSPERNTEAFF. CDR3 DNA: TGTGCCAGCTCACCGGAACGCAACACTGAAGCTTTCTTT.

This clone was seen only a few times. The chain recombines TRBV9 with TRBJ2-5; TRBD2 matches at 7 bases. This CDR3 spans 14 amino acids. Unmatched junction bases numbered 7, after V lost 4 bases and J lost 4 bases. Germline V lookup: CDR1 SGDLS, CDR2 YYNGEE. CDR3 loop: CASSYQASGETQYF. Written as DNA, the CDR3 is TGTGCCAGCAGCTACCAGGCTAGCGGAGAGACCCAGTACTTC.

The chain joins TRBV2 to TRBJ2-7; D possibly corresponds to TRBD2 (5 bases). This CDR3 contains 14 residues. Germline V CDR1 and CDR2: SNHLY, FYNNEI. Trimming stripped 8 bases from V and 0 bases from J, with 14 bases between. The CDR3 DNA follows: TGTGCCAGCCGGAGGATATCCCCCTCCTACGAGCAGTACTTC. It encodes CASRRISPSYEQYF.

V usage is TRBV6-6 and J usage is TRBJ2-2; D is undetermined. CDR3 length equals 15 residues. Germline CDR1 reads MNHNY; CDR2 reads SVGAGI (reference sequence). V lost 0 bases, J lost 5 bases, and 10 bases lay in between. CDR3 sequence (DNA): TGTGCCAGCAGTTACTCTCGGGCTTTTACCGGGGAGCTGTTTTTT. Its protein is CASSYSRAFTGELFF.

The chain combines TRBV6-6 with TRBJ2-5; D is tentatively TRBD1 or TRBD2 (5 bases each). The CDR3 spans 14 residues. V was trimmed by 2 bases and J by 3 bases, leaving 10 bases between them. Germline CDR1 is MNHNY and CDR2 is SVGAGI (reference sequence). CDR3 nucleotide sequence: TGTGCCAGCAGTTACGGGGGTTCTAAAGAGACCCAGTACTTC. This codes for CASSYGGSKETQYF.

In this sample, this clone turned up a few times. This chain uses TRBV11-3 with TRBJ2-1, with TRBD1 as a possible D gene (7 bases). V shed 5 bases and J shed 2 bases, with 10 bases lying between them. Germline V gene lookup returns CDR1 SGHNT and CDR2 YENEEA. The CDR3 covers 14 residues. In DNA form, the CDR3 reads TGTGCCAGCAGCCCAGGGGGGACCTACAATGAGCAGTTCTTC. Translating gives CASSPGGTYNEQFF.

The CDR3 nucleotides read TGCAGCGTTGTGCCGGGCTCAAGGGGCACTGAAGCTTTCTTT. Its translation: CSVVPGSRGTEAFF. The chain is built from TRBV29-1 and TRBJ1-1; tentative D call: TRBD1 (5 bases). Germline V lookup: CDR1 SQVTM, CDR2 ANQGSEA. CDR3 length equals 14 residues. Trimming removed 4 bases at V and 4 bases at J, with 16 bases between. The full variable domain, its missing parts supplied by reference TRBV29-1 and TRBJ1-1, is SAVISQKPSRDICQRGTSLTIQCQVDSQVTMMFWYRQQPGQSLTLIATANQGSEATYESGFVIDKFPISRPNLTFSTLTVSNMSPEDSSIYLCSVVPGSRGTEAFFGQGTRLTVV.